The 27 T cell receptor beta chains presented below share a single source sample, sequenced in a study of blood T cell repertoires in COVID-19. Assay: immunoSEQ multiplex PCR; the TCRdb copy retains only in-frame clones and omits some. Here the sample spans 150,000 to 200,000 clones, about 88% being singletons. Source material: PBMCs or T cells enriched from blood (not recorded which). The receptors originated from a woman aged 18-29 years who had recovered from COVID-19.

The rearrangement links TRBV5-1 to TRBJ2-1; the D gene is possibly TRBD1 (7 bases). Germline assignment: CDR1 SGHRS and CDR2 YFSETQ. CDR3 length equals 15 residues. Trimming shortened V by 7 bases and J by 1 base, and 15 bases separated the two germline ends. The CDR3 coding sequence is TGCGCCAGCCGCAACCAGGGGGGATCCTACAATGAGCAGTTCTTC. Its translation is CASRNQGGSYNEQFF.

The chain couples TRBV5-1 to TRBJ1-4; D is unresolved. The CDR3 length is 13 residues. Germline V gene sequence: CDR1 SGHRS, CDR2 YFSETQ. V lost 1 base and J 4 bases, leaving 5 bases between the germline ends. In DNA form, the CDR3 reads TGCGCCAGCAGCTTGCACGGTAATGAAAAACTGTTTTTT. As protein: CASSLHGNEKLFF.

This clone was counted ten times or more. The chain carries TRBV9 and TRBJ1-4, with 7 bases aligning to TRBD1. The V segment lost 4 bases and the J segment 8 bases; nucleotides outside the gene matches: 11. CDR1 is SGDLS, CDR2 YYNGEE, per germline. The CDR3 spans 15 residues. The CDR3 nucleotides read TGTGCCAGCAGCCTTACAGGGGATGAGTGGGAAAAACTGTTTTTT. This translates into CASSLTGDEWEKLFF.

This clone was observed once. This rearrangement joins TRBV28 to TRBJ2-5, with 11 bases matching TRBD1. This CDR3 has 14 residues. Germline V gives CDR1 MDHEN, CDR2 SYDVKM. The junction had 4 bases not matched to a gene; V was cut back by 6 bases and J by 4 bases. CDR3: CASSRDRGRETQYF. The CDR3, as DNA: TGTGCCAGCAGCAGGGACAGGGGGAGAGAGACCCAGTACTTC.

The J gene is TRBJ2-1, the V gene TRBV18, with TRBD1 as a possible D gene (6 bases). The germline V gene has CDR1 KGHSH and CDR2 LQKENI. The CDR3 consists of 16 residues. V lost 0 bases, J lost 6 bases, and 15 bases lay in between. The CDR3 sequence: CASSPPRGSPGNEQFF. In nucleotides, the CDR3 is TGTGCCAGCTCACCACCGAGGGGGTCCCCAGGCAATGAGCAGTTCTTC.

The chain uses TRBV6-5 and TRBJ2-1; TRBD1 matches at 7 bases. The CDR3 contains 15 residues. V shed 6 bases and J 4 bases; nucleotides not matched to a gene: 9. Germline V gene data show CDR1 as MNHEY and CDR2 as SVGAGI. The CDR3 protein is CASSPRQGGYNEQFF. As DNA, the CDR3 is TGTGCCAGCAGCCCCCGACAGGGTGGATACAATGAGCAGTTCTTC.

V gene TRBV7-9 combines with J gene TRBJ2-7; tentatively, D is TRBD2 (6 bases). Deletions cut 0 bases from V and 5 bases from J, with 11 bases between. The CDR3 consists of 14 residues. The germline V gene has CDR1 SEHNR and CDR2 FQNEAQ (reference sequence). The CDR3 loop reads CASSLALSGDEQYF. CDR3 sequence (DNA): TGTGCCAGCAGCTTAGCGTTGTCGGGGGACGAGCAGTACTTC.

The J gene is TRBJ1-6, the V gene TRBV19; D is perhaps TRBD1 (6 bases). Germline values: CDR1 LNHDA, CDR2 SQIVND (reference sequence). The CDR3 consists of 13 residues. V was trimmed by 6 bases and J by 10 bases, leaving 13 bases between them. The CDR3 is CASRDLRGSPLHF. CDR3 sequence (DNA): TGTGCCAGTAGAGACTTGAGGGGGTCACCCCTCCACTTT.

This clone was seen more than once but under ten times. V usage is TRBV4-1 and J usage is TRBJ2-1; D may be TRBD2 (6 bases). The CDR3 totals 14 residues. V was clipped by 3 bases and J by 5 bases, with 11 bases between them. Germline assignment: CDR1 MGHRA and CDR2 YSYEKL. The CDR3 here is CASSHPGSNNEQFF. DNA of the CDR3: TGCGCCAGCAGCCATCCCGGGAGTAACAATGAGCAGTTCTTC.

This chain connects TRBV25-1 to TRBJ2-7, with TRBD1 identical over 9 bases. V trimming: 3 bases; J trimming: 2 bases; junction bases outside the gene matches: 11. CDR1 is MGHDK and CDR2 is SYGVNS in the germline V gene. This CDR3 region has 17 residues. CDR3 DNA: TGTGCCAGCAGTGACCAGGCTCGGGGGGACAGGGCCTACGAGCAGTACTTC. As protein: CASSDQARGDRAYEQYF.

V is TRBV7-8 and J is TRBJ2-7; D uncertain. Trimming removed 4 bases at V and 4 bases at J, with 5 bases between. The CDR3 has 11 amino acids. Germline CDR1 is SGHVS and CDR2 is FQNEAQ. The CDR3 protein is CASSSLYEQYF. The CDR3, as DNA: TGTGCCAGCAGCTCCCTATACGAGCAGTACTTC.

This chain joins TRBV19 and TRBJ1-3; tentative D call: TRBD1 (5 bases). The germline gives CDR1 LNHDA, CDR2 SQIVND (reference sequence). V gave up 7 bases and J gave up 1 base, with 11 bases separating them. The CDR3 has 14 amino acids. This CDR3 reads CASTREGSGNTIYF. The CDR3, as DNA: TGTGCCAGTACCAGGGAGGGATCTGGAAACACCATATATTTT.

The chain is built from TRBV27 and TRBJ1-1; D not resolved. The CDR3 loop spans 15 amino acids. The V and J ends lost 6 bases and 2 bases respectively, with 16 bases between them. Germline values: CDR1 MNHEY, CDR2 SMNVEV (reference sequence). CDR3 in DNA: TGTGCCAGCAGGGGAGCACTAGGTCGTAACACTGAAGCTTTCTTT. Protein: CASRGALGRNTEAFF.

This clone showed up just a few times. The chain is built from TRBV28 and TRBJ1-5; tentative D call: TRBD1 (5 bases). The CDR3 has 16 amino acids. V was trimmed by 2 bases and J by 6 bases, leaving 17 bases between them. CDR1 and CDR2 from the germline V gene are MDHEN and SYDVKM. The CDR3 here is CASSLDFFQGTQPQHF. The CDR3 region has the DNA TGTGCCAGCAGTTTAGATTTCTTTCAGGGTACTCAGCCCCAGCATTTT.

V is TRBV6-2 or TRBV6-3 and J is TRBJ2-7; D possibly corresponds to TRBD1 (7 bases). The CDR3 consists of 13 residues. Deletions cut 6 bases from V and 6 bases from J, with 15 bases between. Germline V gene data show CDR1 as MNHEY and CDR2 as SVGEGT. The CDR3 region is CASSGQVGGEQYF. DNA for the CDR3: TGTGCCAGCAGCGGACAGGTGGGGGGCGAGCAGTACTTC.

This chain links TRBV9 with TRBJ2-3; possible D gene TRBD2, 6 bases. The CDR3 has 16 amino acids. The V and J ends lost 5 bases and 1 base respectively, with 17 bases between them. Per the germline V gene, CDR1 is SGDLS and CDR2 is YYNGEE. CDR3 nucleotide sequence: TGTGCCAGCAGTCTCCTCGGAGGGCCCCGCACAGATACGCAGTATTTT. It specifies CASSLLGGPRTDTQYF.

This clone was picked up one time. The chain is built from TRBV11-2 and TRBJ1-2; the D gene is possibly TRBD1 (6 bases). Germline V gene data show CDR1 as SGHAT and CDR2 as FQNNGV. The V end lost 5 bases, the J end lost 0 bases, and 13 bases lay between the germline ends. This CDR3 is built from 15 residues. CDR3 loop: CASSLTRTANYGYTF. The DNA of the CDR3 is TGTGCCAGCAGCCTTACGCGGACAGCTAACTATGGCTACACCTTC.

The chain recombines TRBV10-3 with TRBJ1-2, with 8 bases lining up with TRBD1. CDR1 and CDR2 (germline): ENHRY, SYGVKD. The ends lost 3 bases at V and 8 bases at J; junction bases unmatched: 5. CDR3 length equals 13 residues. In DNA, the CDR3 is TGTGCCATCAGTGAAGACAGGGGCCAGGGCTACACCTTC. Its protein is CAISEDRGQGYTF.

This chain joins TRBV19 and TRBJ1-5, with 7 bases identical to TRBD1. CDR3 length equals 14 residues. Trimming took 8 bases from V and 6 from J; bases not matched to a gene: 10. Germline lookup yields CDR1 LNHDA and CDR2 SQIVND (reference sequence). As DNA, the CDR3 is TGTGCCAGTGCCAGGGGGGTAGTTGGTCAGCCCCAGCATTTT. Translated, it gives CASARGVVGQPQHF.

The rearrangement links TRBV28 to TRBJ1-2, with a tentative D call TRBD1 (5 bases). CDR1 is MDHEN, CDR2 SYDVKM, per germline. Trimming took off 3 bases at V and 5 bases at J, with 7 bases between the two ends. The CDR3 is made up of 12 amino acids. The CDR3 nucleotides are TGTGCCAGCAGTTTCGGGGGGTATGGCTACACCTTC. It translates to CASSFGGYGYTF.

The chain employs TRBV29-1 and TRBJ2-2; D may be TRBD2 (6 bases). The germline gives CDR1 SQVTM, CDR2 ANQGSEA. The CDR3 has 13 amino acids. V dropped 3 bases and J dropped 6 bases, with 11 bases sitting between them. The CDR3 region has the DNA TGCAGCGTTGACCCCGGAGGGTCCGGGGAGCTGTTTTTT. As protein: CSVDPGGSGELFF.

This clone has just one count. CDR3: CSASAGTSGKPTDTQYF. In DNA form, the CDR3 reads TGCAGTGCTAGTGCCGGGACTAGCGGAAAACCCACAGATACGCAGTATTTT. The gene calls are TRBV20-1 and TRBJ2-3, with 11 bases lining up with TRBD2. Germline V lookup: CDR1 DFQATT, CDR2 SNEGSKA (reference sequence). There are 17 residues in the CDR3. V was clipped by 3 bases and J by 2 bases; unmatched bases: 10.

The V gene is TRBV19, the J gene TRBJ1-1; no reliable D call. This CDR3 has 13 amino acids. CDR1 is LNHDA, CDR2 SQIVND, per germline (reference sequence). V lost 2 bases to trimming and J lost 1 base, with 5 bases between them. For the CDR3, the DNA is TGTGCCAGTAGTATATCTTCGAACACTGAAGCTTTCTTT. This gives the protein CASSISSNTEAFF.

As to this clone: The same CDR3 also results from other DNA sequences found in this sample. V gene TRBV27 combines with J gene TRBJ1-2; TRBD1 is a possible D gene (6 bases). The CDR3 is 13 amino acids. The germline gives CDR1 MNHEY, CDR2 SMNVEV (reference sequence). Trimming left V 2 bases short and J 8 bases short, with 12 bases between. The CDR3 loop reads CASSLGGALGYTF. For the CDR3, the DNA is TGTGCCAGCAGTTTAGGGGGGGCGCTGGGCTACACCTTC.

This sequence joins TRBV10-3 and TRBJ1-4; D gene ambiguous. The CDR3 contains 14 residues. CDR1 is ENHRY and CDR2 is SYGVKD in the germline V gene. Deletions cut 8 bases from V and 0 bases from J, with 10 bases between. The CDR3 reads CAIREGTTNEKLFF. Here the CDR3 DNA reads TGTGCCATCCGGGAGGGAACAACTAATGAAAAACTGTTTTTT.

V and J are TRBV12-3 or TRBV12-4 and TRBJ2-7; unclear D gene. This CDR3 region has 13 residues. V lost 5 bases and J 2 bases, leaving 10 bases between the germline ends. CDR3 residues: CASSASRTYEQYF. For the CDR3, the DNA is TGTGCCAGCAGTGCTTCGAGAACCTACGAGCAGTACTTC.

The rearrangement uses TRBV6-4 and TRBJ1-6; D uncertain. CDR3 length: 14 residues. Germline CDR1 is MRHNA and CDR2 is SNTAGT. The V and J ends lost 3 bases and 8 bases respectively, with 11 bases between them. The CDR3 region is CASSELVGYSPLHF. The CDR3 bases are TGTGCCAGCAGTGAACTGGTTGGTTATTCACCCCTCCACTTT.